This T cell receptor beta chain appears in the sequencing data of a study of beta chain features in type 1 diabetes. Investigators reverse transcribed all isolated RNA, so they sequenced expressed TCRB transcripts. Only in-frame clones appear in the TCRdb table, and some are missing; sequencing was by immunoSEQ multiplex PCR. The sample includes just over 600,000 clones, 15% of them seen just once. On this clone: The antigen is not known.

V trimming: 0 bases; J trimming: 7 bases; junction bases outside the gene matches: 6. CDR3 length equals 16 residues. From germline, CDR1 is SGHRS and CDR2 YFSETQ. Overall study findings and caveats: More deletions and fewer insertions at VDJ junctions were seen in type 1 diabetes patients.

Sequenced input: naive CD4+ T cells from blood. This receptor was taken from a man between 18 and 35 years old in good health. The chain recombines TRBV5-1 with TRBJ1-5, with TRBD1 matching over 11 bases. CDR3 region: CASSLDYRDRGQPQHF. CDR3 coding DNA: TGCGCCAGCAGCTTGGACTACCGGGACAGGGGGCAGCCCCAGCATTTT.